This T cell receptor beta chain was sequenced in a study of early T cells in non-severe SARS-CoV-2 infection. Study-wide context: Sequencing targeted bulk RNA from unsorted whole blood, leaving chains unpaired.

The germline V and J ends were trimmed by 6 bases and 0 bases, with 12 bases remaining between them. Germline V CDR1 and CDR2: SNHLY, FYNNEI. The CDR3 is made up of 16 amino acids. Unique molecular identifiers (one per individual cDNA molecule) were attached. A single record per CDR3 protein comes from TCRdb applying MiXCR to the 5' RACE reads. This sample yields tens of thousands of distinct CDR3 sequences, of which 6% to 8.5% are seen a single time; less than 5% belongs to the top ten. General observations from the study: VDJdb matching favored anti-spike CD8 responses, missing private and CD4 specificities.

In regard to this clonotype: The antigen is unknown.

The sample was whole blood. The rearrangement uses TRBV2 and TRBJ2-6, with TRBD1 as a possible D gene (5 bases). This TCR derives from an adult who was a healthcare worker with PCR-confirmed SARS-CoV-2 infection or an uninfected control (not recorded which). The CDR3 DNA is TGTGCCAGCAGAGAGACAGCCTCCTCTGGGGCCAACGTCCTGACTTTC. Its translation: CASRETASSGANVLTF.